The sequence of this T cell receptor beta chain was determined in a study of vaccination effects on CD4 cells after COVID-19. The data were produced by immunoSEQ multiplex PCR, yet TCRdb's version contains in-frame clones alone and is incomplete. The sample has about 22,000 clones, around 75% seen once. CDR1 and CDR2 from the germline V gene are SEHNR and FQNEAQ (reference sequence). The CDR3 spans 14 residues. The V end lost 4 bases, the J end lost 3 bases, and 10 bases lay between the germline ends. This clone occurred a few times. Its antigen is not identified. In the ViraFEST assay, antigen-specific CD4+ clonotypes were identified by expansion after peptide-pool stimulation. The culture ran for nine to ten days, and then CD4+ T cells were isolated. Vaccinated recipients, who were negative for nucleocapsid antibodies, had no history of SARS-CoV-2 infection.

The chain couples TRBV7-9 to TRBJ2-1, with unresolved D. Specimen: CD4+ T cells from PBMCs cultured with HCoV-NL63 spike peptides, collected before COVID-19 vaccination. The sequence came from a human donor who received a COVID-19 vaccine. CDR3 bases: TGTGCCAGCAGCTCCCTTGGCAGCTACAATGAGCAGTTCTTC. Protein: CASSSLGSYNEQFF. The entire variable domain, with the rest obtained from reference TRBV7-9 and TRBJ2-1, is as follows: DTGVSQNPRHKITKRGQNVTFRCDPISEHNRLYWYRQTLGQGPEFLTYFQNEAQLEKSRLLSDRFSAERPKGSFSTLEIQRTEQGDSAMYLCASSSLGSYNEQFFGPGTRLTVL.